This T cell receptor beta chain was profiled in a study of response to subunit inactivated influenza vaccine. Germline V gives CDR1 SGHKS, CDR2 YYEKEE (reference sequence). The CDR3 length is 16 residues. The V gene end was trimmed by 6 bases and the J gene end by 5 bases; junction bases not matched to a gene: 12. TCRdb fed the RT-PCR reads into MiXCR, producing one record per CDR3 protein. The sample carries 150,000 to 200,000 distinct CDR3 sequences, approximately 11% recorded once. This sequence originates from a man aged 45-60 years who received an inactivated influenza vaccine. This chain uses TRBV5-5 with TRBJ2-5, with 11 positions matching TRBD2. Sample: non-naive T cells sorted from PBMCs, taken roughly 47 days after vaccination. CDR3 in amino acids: CASTRATSGVQETQYF. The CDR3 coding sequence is TGTGCCAGCACCAGAGCGACTAGCGGGGTTCAGGAGACCCAGTACTTC.